Below, one T cell receptor (beta chain) is given with its context. The authors' processing: Reference gene primer amplification gave estimated nucleated cell counts. Produced via immunoSEQ multiplex PCR; TCRdb's table is partial and in-frame only. That table furnishes V, J and clone size, whereas the DNA furnished D and trimming. Here the sample spans around 97,000 clones, more than 75% being singletons. The data are from a study of blood T cell repertoires in COVID-19. Study as a whole: COVID-19 samples collected from the United States, Italy and Spain covered acute and convalescent phases. Nucleic acid was either cDNA or gDNA, and it came from T cells, B-cell-depleted T cells, or PBMCs.

V shed 4 bases, J shed 5 bases, and the junction held 7 bases outside the gene matches. Germline V CDR1 and CDR2: SGHRS, YFSETQ. This CDR3 region has 14 residues. The sample comprised peripheral blood. The rearrangement joins TRBV5-1 to TRBJ1-2; the match to TRBD1 covers 8 bases. The TCR originated in a human donor in a cohort sampled during active COVID-19. The DNA of the CDR3 is TGCGCCAGCAGCGCCGAGACAGGGGCTTATGGCTACACCTTC. It is translated as CASSAETGAYGYTF.